The subject of this entry is one TCR beta chain. Its antigen is undetermined. CDR1 is SQVTM, CDR2 ANQGSEA, per germline. This CDR3 is 12 amino acids long. This sample was taken from a study of T cells expressing NK-cell markers. Study-wide background: Seven sequenced donors out of eight were HCMV-seropositive, one seronegative.

General observations from the study: In a few donors, dominant clonotypes made up about 28.3-65% of CD3+CD56-NKG2C+ cells.

Synthesis of TCR beta cDNA relied on 5'RACE template switching carrying UMIs. For each CDR3 protein, TCRdb gives one entry from its re-call of the 5' RACE reads, without DNA. The ten most abundant clones cover 5.2% of a sample with a few hundred thousand distinct CDR3 sequences. Sequencing used blood T cells: a sorted CD56 or NKG2C T cell subset, CD4+ or CD8+ T cells, or bulk PBMC T cells (not recorded which). The chain joins TRBV29-1 to TRBJ2-5; with no DNA, the TCRdb D assignment of TRBD1 cannot be verified. The sequence was collected from a man between 18 and 69 years old in good health. CDR3 in amino acids: CSGGTSQETQYF.